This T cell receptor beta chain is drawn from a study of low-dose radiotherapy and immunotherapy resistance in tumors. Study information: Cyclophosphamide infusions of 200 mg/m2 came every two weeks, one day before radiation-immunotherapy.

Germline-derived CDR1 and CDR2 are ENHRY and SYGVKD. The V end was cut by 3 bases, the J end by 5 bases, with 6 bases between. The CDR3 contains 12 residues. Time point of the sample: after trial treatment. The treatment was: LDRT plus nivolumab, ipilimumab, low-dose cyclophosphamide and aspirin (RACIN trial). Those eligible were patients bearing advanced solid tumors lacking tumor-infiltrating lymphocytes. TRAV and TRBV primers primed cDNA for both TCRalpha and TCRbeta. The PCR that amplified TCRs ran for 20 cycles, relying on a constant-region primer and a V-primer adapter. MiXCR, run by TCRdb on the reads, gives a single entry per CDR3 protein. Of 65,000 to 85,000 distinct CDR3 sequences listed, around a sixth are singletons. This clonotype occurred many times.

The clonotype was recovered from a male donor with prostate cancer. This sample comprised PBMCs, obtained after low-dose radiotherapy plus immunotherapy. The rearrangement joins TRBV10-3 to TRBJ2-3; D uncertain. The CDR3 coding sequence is TGTGCCATCAGTGACGGGCGAGATACGCAGTATTTT. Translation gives CAISDGRDTQYF.